The next 9 T cell receptor beta chains were all read from a single sample in a study of blood T cell repertoires in COVID-19. Libraries were prepared by immunoSEQ multiplex PCR; TCRdb keeps only in-frame clonotypes and omits some of them. The sample carries roughly 120,000 clones, approximately 84% recorded once. Sequencing was performed on peripheral blood. The receptors were sampled from a man between 65 and 79 years old with acute or convalescent COVID-19.

The chain uses TRBV7-6 and TRBJ2-5; D perhaps matches TRBD2 (5 bases). The V end was cut by 2 bases, the J end by 5 bases, with 15 bases between. Germline V gene sequence: CDR1 SGHVS, CDR2 FNYEAQ. The CDR3 has 15 amino acids. The CDR3 nucleotides read TGTGCCAGCAGCTTATGGATTAGCGCAAGGGAGACCCAGTACTTC. Translated: CASSLWISARETQYF.

V usage is TRBV10-1 and J usage is TRBJ2-3; D is unresolved. The germline CDR1 and CDR2 sequences are WNHNN and SYGVQD (reference sequence). The germline V and J ends were trimmed by 0 bases and 0 bases, with 10 bases remaining between them. The CDR3 loop spans 16 amino acids. As DNA, the CDR3 is TGCGCCAGCAGTGAGTCGAGTACGACAAGCACAGATACGCAGTATTTT. It is translated as CASSESSTTSTDTQYF.

The chain couples TRBV3-1 (or the pseudogene TRBV3-2) to TRBJ1-2; no reliable D call. The V gene's germline CDR1 is LGHDT and CDR2 YNNKEL (reference sequence). Trimming left V 0 bases short and J 1 base short, with 12 bases between. The CDR3 is made up of 16 amino acids. CDR3 DNA sequence: TGTGCCAGCAGCCAAGATGACTACGGAAGTAACTATGGCTACACCTTC. Translated, it gives CASSQDDYGSNYGYTF.

V is TRBV24-1 and J is TRBJ2-1; tentative D call: TRBD2 (6 bases). The germline V gene encodes CDR1 KGHDR and CDR2 SFDVKD. The CDR3 sequence is 13 residues long. V gave up 2 bases and J gave up 9 bases, with 10 bases separating them. The CDR3 DNA sequence: TGTGCCACCAGTGATTGGAGGGGTGGTGAGCAGTTCTTC. It is translated as CATSDWRGGEQFF.

The V call is TRBV7-6, the J call TRBJ2-3; D ambiguous. Germline loops: CDR1 SGHVS, CDR2 FNYEAQ. V gave up 0 bases and J gave up 6 bases, with 7 bases separating them. CDR3 size: 13 residues. The CDR3, as DNA: TGTGCCAGCAGCTTAGCAGCCCGGGATACGCAGTATTTT. Translating it yields CASSLAARDTQYF. The whole variable domain, remainder taken from reference TRBV7-6 and TRBJ2-3, is GAGVSQSPRYKVTKRGQDVALRCDPISGHVSLYWYRQALGQGPEFLTYFNYEAQQDKSGLPNDRFSAERPEGSISTLTIQRTEQRDSAMYRCASSLAARDTQYFGPGTRLTVL.

The gene calls are TRBV6-5 and TRBJ2-7; 8 positions agree with TRBD1. The CDR3 consists of 13 residues. Germline V gene lookup returns CDR1 MNHEY and CDR2 SVGAGI. Losses at the gene ends were 5 bases for V and 2 bases for J; bases not matched to a gene: 2. The DNA of the CDR3 is TGTGCCAGCAGTCCGGACAGGGCCTACGAGCAGTACTTC. It specifies CASSPDRAYEQYF.

V gene TRBV28 combines with J gene TRBJ1-4; TRBD1 might be the D (6 bases). The germline V and J ends were trimmed by 6 bases and 5 bases, with 19 bases remaining between them. This CDR3 has 16 amino acids. Looked up from germline, CDR1 is MDHEN and CDR2 is SYDVKM. CDR3 amino acids: CASSQGSFSDNEKLFF. CDR3 DNA sequence: TGTGCCAGCAGCCAGGGGTCTTTCTCAGACAATGAAAAACTGTTTTTT.

The chain recombines TRBV11-2 with TRBJ2-7; perhaps TRBD1 as D (6 bases). Trimming removed 3 bases at V and 2 bases at J, with 11 bases between. The CDR3 consists of 14 residues. The germline CDR1 and CDR2 sequences are SGHAT and FQNNGV. The CDR3 is CASSLADRPYEQYF. CDR3 in DNA: TGTGCCAGCAGCTTGGCGGACAGACCCTACGAGCAGTACTTC.

This clone was detected only once. This chain links TRBV9 with TRBJ2-3; 13 positions match TRBD2. V dropped 0 bases and J dropped 5; count of bases not matched to a gene: 0. Germline CDR1 and CDR2: SGDLS and YYNGEE. The CDR3 has 15 amino acids. The CDR3 bases are TGTGCCAGCAGCGTAGGACTAGCGGGGGGAGATACGCAGTATTTT. Translated, it gives CASSVGLAGGDTQYF.